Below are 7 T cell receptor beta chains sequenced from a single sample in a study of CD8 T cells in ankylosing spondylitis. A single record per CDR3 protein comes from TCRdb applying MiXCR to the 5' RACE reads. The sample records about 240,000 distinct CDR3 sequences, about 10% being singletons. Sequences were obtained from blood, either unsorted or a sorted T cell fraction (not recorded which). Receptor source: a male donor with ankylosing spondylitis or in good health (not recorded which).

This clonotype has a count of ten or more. DNA for the CDR3: TGCGCCAGCAGCTTCCTAGCGGGAACGACATACACAGATACGCAGTATTTT. Translating it yields CASSFLAGTTYTDTQYF. V and J are TRBV5-1 and TRBJ2-3; 9 bases match TRBD2. The germline gives CDR1 SGHRS, CDR2 YFSETQ. The CDR3 is made up of 17 amino acids. V was pared by 2 bases and J by 2 bases, with 9 bases of the junction left unmatched.

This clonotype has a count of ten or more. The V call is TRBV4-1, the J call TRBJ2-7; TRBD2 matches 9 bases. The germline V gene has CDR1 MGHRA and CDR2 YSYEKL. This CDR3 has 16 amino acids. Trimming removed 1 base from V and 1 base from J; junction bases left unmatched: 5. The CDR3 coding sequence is TGCGCCAGCAGCCAAGGTGCTAGCGGGGCGTCCTACGAGCAGTACTTC. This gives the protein CASSQGASGASYEQYF.

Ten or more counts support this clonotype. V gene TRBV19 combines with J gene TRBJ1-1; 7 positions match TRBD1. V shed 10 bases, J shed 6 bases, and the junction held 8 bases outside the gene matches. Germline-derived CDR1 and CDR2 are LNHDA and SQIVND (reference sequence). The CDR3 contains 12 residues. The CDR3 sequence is CATAGQGAEAFF. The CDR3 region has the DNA TGTGCCACCGCGGGGCAGGGGGCTGAAGCTTTCTTT.

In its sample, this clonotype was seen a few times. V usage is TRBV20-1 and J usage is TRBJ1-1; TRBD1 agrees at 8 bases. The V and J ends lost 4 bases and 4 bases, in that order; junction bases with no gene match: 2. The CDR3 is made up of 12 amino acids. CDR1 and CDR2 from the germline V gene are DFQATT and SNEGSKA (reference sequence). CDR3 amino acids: CSAKQGVTEAFF. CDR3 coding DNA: TGCAGTGCTAAACAGGGGGTCACTGAAGCTTTCTTT.

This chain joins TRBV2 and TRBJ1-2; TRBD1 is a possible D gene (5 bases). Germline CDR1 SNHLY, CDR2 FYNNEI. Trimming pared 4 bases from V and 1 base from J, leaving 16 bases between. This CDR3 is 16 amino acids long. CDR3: CASSGGEVDLNYGYTF. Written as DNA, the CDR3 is TGTGCCAGCAGTGGGGGCGAGGTAGACCTTAACTATGGCTACACCTTC.

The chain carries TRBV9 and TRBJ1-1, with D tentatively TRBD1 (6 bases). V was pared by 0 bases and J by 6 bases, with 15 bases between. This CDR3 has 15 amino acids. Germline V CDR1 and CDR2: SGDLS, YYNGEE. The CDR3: CASSVGGGGLAEAFF. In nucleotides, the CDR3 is TGTGCCAGCAGCGTAGGTGGTGGGGGGCTCGCTGAAGCTTTCTTT. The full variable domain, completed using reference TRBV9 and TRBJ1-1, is DSGVTQTPKHLITATGQRVTLRCSPRSGDLSVYWYQQSLDQGLQFLIQYYNGEERAKGNILERFSAQQFPDLHSELNLSSLELGDSALYFCASSVGGGGLAEAFFGQGTRLTVV.

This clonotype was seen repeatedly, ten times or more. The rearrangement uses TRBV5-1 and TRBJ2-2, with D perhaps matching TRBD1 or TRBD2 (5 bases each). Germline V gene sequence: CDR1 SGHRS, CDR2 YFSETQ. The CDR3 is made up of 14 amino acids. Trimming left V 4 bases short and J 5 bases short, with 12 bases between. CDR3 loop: CASSPGQRTGELFF. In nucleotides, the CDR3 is TGCGCCAGCAGCCCGGGGCAACGTACCGGGGAGCTGTTTTTT.